The 21 T cell receptor beta chains below were found in one sample sequenced in a study of Graves' ophthalmopathy and Graves' hyperthyroidism. For repertoire sequencing, the TCR beta CDR3 regions were amplified from RNA transcripts. Second-round multiplex PCR came after a first-round RT-PCR that employed HTBI primers. TCRdb independently ran MiXCR on the multiplex PCR reads; one entry per CDR3 protein. The profile covers 650,000 to 900,000 distinct CDR3 sequences, with roughly 41% appearing a single time and approximately 46% taken by the ten largest. The sample taken for sequencing was peripheral blood. These receptors were collected from an adult man with Graves' ophthalmopathy.

This clonotype was recorded many times. As DNA, the CDR3 is TGTGCCAGCAGTGAAAGGAACTACTATGGCTACACCTTC. This encodes CASSERNYYGYTF. The chain uses TRBV25-1 and TRBJ1-2; D gene ambiguous. CDR1 is MGHDK and CDR2 is SYGVNS in the germline V gene. The ends were cut back, 2 bases at V and 3 bases at J, with 7 bases in the middle. The CDR3 covers 13 residues.

In this sample, this clonotype turned up a few times. V is TRBV20-1 and J is TRBJ1-5; a weak D match, TRBD1 (5 bases). The CDR3 has 15 amino acids. With 3 bases removed from V and 7 bases from J, the gap between germline ends came to 19 bases. Germline V CDR1 and CDR2: DFQATT, SNEGSKA (reference sequence). The CDR3 DNA reads as TGCAGTGCTAGTCCTTCCGATGGGGGGAAGCAGCCCCAGCATTTT. Translated, it gives CSASPSDGGKQPQHF.

This clonotype has only a few counts. The chain uses TRBV7-3 and TRBJ1-1; TRBD1 is a possible D gene (5 bases). Germline V CDR1 and CDR2: SGHTA, FQGTGA. With 5 bases removed from V and 8 bases from J, the gap between germline ends came to 15 bases. CDR3 size: 13 residues. CDR3 amino acids: CASSLRTRREAFF. CDR3 DNA sequence: TGTGCCAGCAGCCTTCGGACAAGACGGGAAGCTTTCTTT. Full variable domain (rest looked up from reference TRBV7-3 and TRBJ1-1): GAGVSQTPSNKVTEKGKYVELRCDPISGHTALYWYRQSLGQGPEFLIYFQGTGAADDSGLPNDRFFAVRPEGSVSTLKIQRTERGDSAVYLCASSLRTRREAFFGQGTRLTVV.

V usage is TRBV25-1 and J usage is TRBJ1-2; maybe TRBD1 (6 bases). From germline, CDR1 is MGHDK and CDR2 SYGVNS. This CDR3 has 15 amino acids. V lost 4 bases and J 4 bases, leaving 16 bases between the germline ends. CDR3 DNA sequence: TGTGCCAGCAGTGGAACCCCGGGACATCTCTATGGCTACACCTTC. Translated, it gives CASSGTPGHLYGYTF.

The sample holds many counts of this clonotype. The V call is TRBV25-1, the J call TRBJ2-2, with TRBD2 as a possible D gene (6 bases). The CDR3 covers 13 residues. Trimming stripped 3 bases from V and 8 bases from J, with 10 bases between. Germline CDR1 and CDR2: MGHDK and SYGVNS. CDR3 region: CASSDRAGGELFF. The CDR3, as DNA: TGTGCCAGCAGTGATAGGGCGGGAGGGGAGCTGTTTTTT.

In its sample, this clonotype was seen many times. CDR3 residues: CATSRVRGATNEKLFF. The CDR3, as DNA: TGTGCCACCAGCAGAGTTCGGGGCGCAACTAATGAAAAACTGTTTTTT. The J gene is TRBJ1-4, the V gene TRBV15; weak D call: TRBD1 (5 bases). V gave up 1 base and J gave up 0 bases, with 9 bases separating them. Germline assignment: CDR1 LNHNV and CDR2 YYDKDF (reference sequence). The length of the CDR3 is 16 residues.

Only a few counts were recorded for this clonotype. Mismatch with germline at one junction end may stem from a read error. The rearrangement uses TRBV24-1 and TRBJ2-5, with D tentatively TRBD1 (5 bases). There are 15 residues in the CDR3. CDR1 and CDR2 (germline): KGHDR, SFDVKD. The CDR3 DNA reads TGTGCCAGCAGTGTACCCCAACAGGATCGAGAGACCCAGTACTTC. It translates to CASSVPQQDRETQYF.

In its sample, this clonotype was seen many times. V gene TRBV7-2 combines with J gene TRBJ1-2, with D perhaps TRBD1 (5 bases). The germline gives CDR1 SGHTA, CDR2 FQGNSA. The germline V and J ends were trimmed by 0 bases and 8 bases, with 22 bases remaining between them. The CDR3 covers 17 residues. The CDR3 region has the DNA TGTGCCAGCAGCTTAGCGCGGTATGGGGGAACGATGGGAGGCTACACCTTC. This translates into CASSLARYGGTMGGYTF. Complete variable domain (other parts from reference TRBV7-2 and TRBJ1-2): GAGVSQSPSNKVTEKGKDVELRCDPISGHTALYWYRQSLGQGLEFLIYFQGNSAPDKSGLPSDRFSAERTGGSVSTLTIQRTQQEDSAVYLCASSLARYGGTMGGYTFGSGTRLTVV.

This clonotype occurred once. This chain links TRBV2 with TRBJ2-5; 7 bases are shared with TRBD1. This CDR3 comprises 15 residues. The germline CDR1 and CDR2 sequences are SNHLY and FYNNEI. The J segment lost 2 bases and the V segment lost 5 bases, leaving 8 bases of the junction unmatched. The CDR3 loop reads CASSRQGEWQETQYF. In DNA, the CDR3 is TGTGCCAGCAGTCGACAGGGAGAATGGCAAGAGACCCAGTACTTC.

Only a few counts were recorded for this clonotype. A much larger clone differs from this one at a single base, so this may be a read error. J is TRBJ1-5 and V is TRBV2, with D perhaps matching TRBD1 (6 bases). The CDR3 has 17 residues. Germline V CDR1 and CDR2: SNHLY, FYNNEI. V lost 0 bases and J 7 bases, leaving 19 bases between the germline ends. Here the CDR3 DNA reads TGTGCCAGCAGTGAAGCACGTCAGGGGATACGACACCAGCCCCAGCATTTT. Residues: CASSEARQGIRHQPQHF.

The V and J genes are TRBV7-2 and TRBJ2-7; D possibly matches TRBD1 or TRBD2 (5 bases each). Trimming removed 5 bases from V and 0 bases from J, with 17 bases in between. Germline CDR1 and CDR2: SGHTA and FQGNSA. The CDR3 is made up of 16 amino acids. Here the CDR3 reads CASSPTGTWPSYEQYF. The CDR3 DNA reads as TGTGCCAGCAGCCCAACCGGGACCTGGCCCTCCTACGAGCAGTACTTC.

As concerns this clonotype: A much larger clone differs from this one at a single base, so this may be a read error. The chain links TRBV29-1 to TRBJ1-5; D perhaps matches TRBD1 (5 bases). Germline CDR1 SQVTM, CDR2 ANQGSEA. The CDR3 runs 15 residues. This chain's CDR3 is CSASILRGGNQPQHF. The CDR3 nucleotides read TGCAGTGCTAGCATCTTGAGAGGGGGCAATCAGCCCCAGCATTTT.

The V call is TRBV25-1, the J call TRBJ1-4; 9 bases match TRBD1. Per the germline V gene, CDR1 is MGHDK and CDR2 is SYGVNS. V lost 2 bases and J lost 4; bases outside the gene matches: 5. The CDR3 loop spans 16 amino acids. CDR3 sequence reads: CASSEPGQGSNEKLFF. The CDR3 nucleotides are TGTGCCAGCAGTGAACCGGGACAGGGCAGTAATGAAAAACTGTTTTTT.

The table lists this clonotype with a few counts. This chain links TRBV24-1 with TRBJ1-5, with 7 bases identical to TRBD1. Germline loops: CDR1 KGHDR, CDR2 SFDVKD. This CDR3 has 16 residues. V lost 6 bases to trimming and J lost 5 bases; unmatched junction nucleotides: 12. The CDR3 DNA sequence: TGTGCCACCAGTTACGCGACAGGGAGGGGAGATCAGCCCCAGCATTTT. Translated, it gives CATSYATGRGDQPQHF.

The V call is TRBV7-9, the J call TRBJ2-2, with D perhaps matching TRBD1 (6 bases). CDR3 length equals 13 residues. The V gene lost 5 bases and the J gene lost 5 bases, with 9 bases spanning the gap. Germline assignment: CDR1 SEHNR and CDR2 FQNEAQ (reference sequence). In DNA, the CDR3 is TGTGCCAGCAGCACCGGACAGACCGGGGAGCTGTTTTTT. It translates to CASSTGQTGELFF.

V usage is TRBV29-1 and J usage is TRBJ1-1; no definite D call. With 4 bases removed from V and 3 bases from J, the gap between germline ends came to 12 bases. This CDR3 region has 13 residues. The V gene's germline CDR1 is SQVTM and CDR2 ANQGSEA. CDR3 sequence: CSVGIMVDTEAFF. CDR3 DNA: TGCAGCGTTGGGATCATGGTCGACACTGAAGCTTTCTTT. Full variable domain (remainder filled in from reference TRBV29-1 and TRBJ1-1): SAVISQKPSRDICQRGTSLTIQCQVDSQVTMMFWYRQQPGQSLTLIATANQGSEATYESGFVIDKFPISRPNLTFSTLTVSNMSPEDSSIYLCSVGIMVDTEAFFGQGTRLTVV.

This clonotype was observed at least ten times. The chain employs TRBV9 and TRBJ1-5; D might be TRBD1 (5 bases). The CDR3 is 13 residues long. With 3 bases removed from V and 7 bases from J, the gap between germline ends came to 11 bases. Germline-derived CDR1 and CDR2 are SGDLS and YYNGEE. In DNA form, the CDR3 reads TGTGCCAGCAGCGCCTGGGGCCACCAGCCCCAGCATTTT. Encoded protein: CASSAWGHQPQHF. Together with reference TRBV9 and TRBJ1-5, the CDR3 gives the full variable domain: DSGVTQTPKHLITATGQRVTLRCSPRSGDLSVYWYQQSLDQGLQFLIQYYNGEERAKGNILERFSAQQFPDLHSELNLSSLELGDSALYFCASSAWGHQPQHFGDGTRLSIL.

This clonotype occurred a few times. The gene calls are TRBV7-8 and TRBJ2-2, with TRBD1 matching over 7 bases. Trimming took 5 bases from V and 3 from J; bases not matched to a gene: 6. Germline CDR1 is SGHVS and CDR2 is FQNEAQ. This CDR3 has 15 residues. In DNA form, the CDR3 reads TGTGCCAGCAGCCGAATCACAGGGGACACCGGGGAGCTGTTTTTT. Its protein product is CASSRITGDTGELFF.

This clonotype was detected ten times or more. This sequence joins TRBV11-2 and TRBJ2-2; D unclear. V shed 7 bases and J shed 9 bases, with 12 bases lying between them. The CDR3 runs to 12 residues. Looked up from germline, CDR1 is SGHAT and CDR2 is FQNNGV. The DNA for the CDR3 is TGTGCCAGCAATTCACGGAGCCGGGAGCTGTTTTTT. This gives the protein CASNSRSRELFF.

The sample holds a few counts of this clonotype. In nucleotides, the CDR3 is TGTGCCAGCAGAAAACAGGGTTTCGTAGCTAATGAAAAACTGTTTTTT. Amino acid sequence: CASRKQGFVANEKLFF. The chain employs TRBV25-1 and TRBJ1-4; D perhaps matches TRBD1 (6 bases). With 6 bases removed from V and 3 bases from J, the gap between germline ends came to 17 bases. Germline CDR1 is MGHDK and CDR2 is SYGVNS. CDR3 length: 16 residues.

V gene TRBV2 combines with J gene TRBJ2-3; 10 bases align to TRBD1. V was clipped by 7 bases and J by 4 bases; unmatched bases: 5. The germline gives CDR1 SNHLY, CDR2 FYNNEI. The CDR3 sequence is 14 residues long. CDR3: CASIPGQGSDTQYF. Written as DNA, the CDR3 is TGTGCCAGCATTCCGGGACAGGGGTCAGATACGCAGTATTTT.